Presented here are 14 T cell receptor beta chains from one specimen sequenced in a study of blood T cell repertoires in COVID-19 (dated by TCRdb to about 2020). The protocol used for the library was the immunoSEQ multiplex PCR assay. TCRdb took this table from immuneACCESS and kept in-frame rearrangements with V and J called. Such tables lack part of the clones; where checked against another copy, unresolved V genes explain under half of the gap, and the rest is unexplained. This sample lists over 250,000 clones; about 87% were detected once. About 9.4% of the sample goes to the ten largest clones. Material: peripheral blood. Receptors were obtained from a woman between 65 and 79 years old with COVID-19, enrolled during active disease.

This clone came up many times. The V and J genes are TRBV7-9 and TRBJ2-1; perhaps TRBD2 as D (6 bases). Between the trimmed V and J ends, which lost 2 bases and 8 bases, there was a span of 19 bases. The CDR3 length is 16 residues. Germline V gene data show CDR1 as SEHNR and CDR2 as FQNEAQ (reference sequence). CDR3 amino acids: CASSLTGTLSDHEQFF. The DNA of the CDR3 is TGTGCCAGCAGCTTAACCGGGACTCTTAGCGACCATGAGCAGTTCTTC.

The chain uses TRBV7-2 and TRBJ2-3; 9 bases agree with TRBD1. The CDR3 is 15 residues long. The V gene end was trimmed by 5 bases and the J gene end by 4 bases; junction bases not matched to a gene: 7. Germline CDR1 SGHTA, CDR2 FQGNSA. The CDR3 sequence: CASSHYRGRPDTQYF. The CDR3 nucleotides read TGTGCCAGCAGCCACTACAGGGGGCGCCCAGATACGCAGTATTTT.

J is TRBJ1-3 and V is TRBV5-6; D is possibly TRBD1 (5 bases). Per germline, CDR1 SGHDT and CDR2 YYEEEE. V was clipped by 0 bases and J by 2 bases, with 9 bases between them. This CDR3 spans 15 amino acids. The CDR3 protein is CASSLGRAPGNTIYF. The CDR3 DNA reads as TGTGCCAGCAGCTTGGGCAGGGCCCCTGGAAACACCATATATTTT.

This clone has at least ten counts. CDR3 protein: CASSPRSAGGRYEQYF. In nucleotides, the CDR3 is TGTGCCAGTAGCCCCCGTTCAGCGGGAGGACGCTACGAGCAGTACTTC. This chain links TRBV19 with TRBJ2-7; 9 positions agree with TRBD2. Trimming cost V 6 bases and J 3 bases; bases outside gene matches: 12. CDR3 length: 16 residues. Germline-derived CDR1 and CDR2 are LNHDA and SQIVND (reference sequence). Combining the CDR3 with reference TRBV19 and TRBJ2-7 gives the whole variable domain DGGITQSPKYLFRKEGQNVTLSCEQNLNHDAMYWYRQDPGQGLRLIYYSQIVNDFQKGDIAEGYSVSREKKESFPLTVTSAQKNPTAFYLCASSPRSAGGRYEQYFGPGTRLTVT.

A few counts support this clone. The V gene is TRBV4-2, the J gene TRBJ2-3; 7 nucleotides agree with TRBD2. With V trimmed by 1 base and J by 0 bases, 4 bases remained unmatched. The CDR3 covers 16 residues. Germline CDR1 and CDR2: LGHNA and YNFKEQ. The chain's CDR3 is CASSQALGGSTDTQYF. DNA of the CDR3: TGTGCCAGCAGCCAAGCTCTCGGGGGGAGCACAGATACGCAGTATTTT.

The chain couples TRBV28 to TRBJ1-5; D is unresolved. V shed 7 bases and J shed 5 bases, with 18 bases lying between them. The CDR3 consists of 15 residues. Germline lookup yields CDR1 MDHEN and CDR2 SYDVKM. CDR3 DNA: TGTGCCAGCACCCTCAACTCCGAAGGAGATCAGCCCCAGCATTTT. Translating it yields CASTLNSEGDQPQHF.

This clone has just one count. V and J are TRBV15 and TRBJ1-5; D ambiguous. Germline V gene lookup returns CDR1 LNHNV and CDR2 YYDKDF (reference sequence). V was trimmed by 0 bases and J by 0 bases, leaving 9 bases between them. The CDR3 is 16 residues long. This chain's CDR3 is CATSRDSLYSNQPQHF. DNA for the CDR3: TGTGCCACCAGCAGAGACTCCTTGTATAGCAATCAGCCCCAGCATTTT. Supplemented by reference TRBV15 and TRBJ1-5, the full variable domain reads DAMVIQNPRYQVTQFGKPVTLSCSQTLNHNVMYWYQQKSSQAPKLLFHYYDKDFNNEADTPDNFQSRRPNTSFCFLDIRSPGLGDTAMYLCATSRDSLYSNQPQHFGDGTRLSIL.

This sequence joins TRBV4-1 and TRBJ1-2; TRBD1 is a possible D gene (6 bases). Germline CDR1 MGHRA, CDR2 YSYEKL. The CDR3 is 12 amino acids. The germline V and J ends were trimmed by 1 base and 13 bases, with 13 bases remaining between them. The CDR3 loop reads CASSQVGGATTF. The CDR3 nucleotides read TGCGCCAGCAGCCAAGTTGGGGGGGCCACCACCTTC.

The rearrangement links TRBV7-3 to TRBJ2-5, with D possibly TRBD2 on 6 matching bases. The CDR3 has 13 amino acids. Trimming left V 5 bases short and J 4 bases short, with 11 bases between. Germline V CDR1 and CDR2: SGHTA, FQGTGA. This CDR3 reads CASSPRGLETQYF. In DNA form, the CDR3 reads TGTGCCAGCAGCCCTCGGGGACTAGAGACCCAGTACTTC.

The chain carries TRBV6-5 and TRBJ1-5; D call uncertain. The ends were cut back, 6 bases at V and 11 bases at J, with 23 bases in the middle. The germline V gene has CDR1 MNHEY and CDR2 SVGAGI. The CDR3 totals 15 residues. DNA for the CDR3: TGTGCCAGCAGCCCCGGGCCGAGGGAACAATCAGCCCAGCATTTT. The encoded protein is CASSPGPREQSAQHF.

This sequence joins TRBV5-4 and TRBJ1-1; D gene unclear. Germline V CDR1 and CDR2: SGHNT, YYREEE (reference sequence). This CDR3 comprises 15 residues. Trimming removed 0 bases at V and 5 bases at J, with 14 bases between. The CDR3 nucleotides are TGTGCCAGCAGCTTGGATTCAGTTCGAGGGACTGAAGCTTTCTTT. Its protein product is CASSLDSVRGTEAFF.

A word on this clone: Being one base from a much bigger clone, this may be a read error. This specimen includes other DNA sequences encoding the same CDR3. V and J are TRBV6-5 and TRBJ1-5; 7 bases are shared with TRBD1. CDR3 length equals 15 residues. Germline V gene lookup returns CDR1 MNHEY and CDR2 SVGAGI. DNA for the CDR3: TGCGCCAGCAGTCCCGGGACAGAGCCCAATCAGCCCCAGCATTTT. Translated: CASSPGTEPNQPQHF.

The CDR3 DNA is TGTGCCAGCAGTTTCCAGGGATCGAACACTGAAGCTTTCTTT. Its translation is CASSFQGSNTEAFF. The gene calls are TRBV6-2 or TRBV6-3 and TRBJ1-1; the D gene is possibly TRBD1 (5 bases). V shed 4 bases and J shed 1 base, with 10 bases lying between them. CDR1 and CDR2 from the germline V gene are MNHEY and SVGEGT. The CDR3 covers 14 residues.

V is TRBV3-1 (or the pseudogene TRBV3-2) and J is TRBJ2-1; D gene ambiguous. CDR3 length: 15 residues. Trimming left V 0 bases short and J 8 bases short, with 14 bases between. Germline CDR1 reads LGHDT; CDR2 reads YNNKEL (reference sequence). The CDR3 sequence is CASSQDARSWDEQFF. CDR3 in DNA: TGTGCCAGCAGCCAAGACGCCAGGTCTTGGGATGAGCAGTTCTTC.